The rows below give T cell receptor beta chains drawn from one sample of a study of beta chain features in type 1 diabetes. The table came from immunoSEQ multiplex PCR; TCRdb's copy has only in-frame clones and leaves some out. The profile shows about 700,000 clones, under 15% of them singletons. Specimen: naive CD4+ T cells from blood. These TCRs come from a man aged 18 to 30 with type 1 diabetes. The CDR3 runs from the conserved cysteine through the conserved F or W. Fields, in order: D gene, clone size, J gene, V gene, CDR3 protein, CDR3 DNA. D genes are given only for firm matches. Part of the rows lack a size; the others show once, few, many or a class for expanded clones.

. few TRBJ2-1 TRBV27 CASSPRMGEQFF TGTGCCAGCAGTCCTCGAATGGGTGAGCAGTTCTTC
. . TRBJ1-5 TRBV7-6 CASSFNRDQPQHF TGTGCCAGCAGCTTTAACAGGGATCAGCCCCAGCATTTT
. . TRBJ2-6 TRBV5-1 CASSPNGGSGANVLTF TGCGCCAGCAGCCCGAACGGGGGCTCTGGGGCCAACGTCCTGACTTTC
. few TRBJ1-4 TRBV6-5 CASSYLAGGKLFF TGTGCCAGCAGTTACTTGGCGGGAGGAAAACTGTTTTTT
TRBD1 . TRBJ2-6 TRBV4-1 CASSQGTGNSGANVLTF TGCGCCAGCAGCCAGGGGACAGGGAACTCTGGGGCCAACGTCCTGACTTTC
. few TRBJ2-7 TRBV28 CASSPSSYEQYF TGTGCCAGCAGCCCTAGCTCCTACGAGCAGTACTTC
. few TRBJ1-1 TRBV9 CASSATTGLAFF TGTGCCAGCAGCGCGACTACGGGGCTTGCTTTCTTT
. . TRBJ2-7 TRBV6-5 CASSYESTSSYEQYF TGTGCCAGCAGTTACGAGTCGACATCCTCCTACGAGCAGTACTTC
TRBD1 few TRBJ2-3 TRBV11-2 CASSGAGTGMPDTQYF TGTGCCAGCAGCGGAGCCGGGACAGGGATGCCAGATACGCAGTATTTT
. few TRBJ2-7 TRBV14 CASSHSVPYEQYF TGTGCCAGCAGCCATTCAGTTCCCTACGAGCAGTACTTC
. . TRBJ1-5 TRBV7-9 CASSWTDSNQPQHF TGTGCCAGCAGCTGGACAGATAGCAATCAGCCCCAGCATTTT
. few TRBJ2-5 TRBV5-4 CASSLTGQQETQYF TGTGCCAGCAGCTTAACAGGACAGCAAGAGACCCAGTACTTC
TRBD1 . TRBJ1-5 TRBV7-2 CASSSKTGHQPQHF TGTGCCAGCAGCTCGAAGACAGGGCATCAGCCCCAGCATTTT
TRBD1 few TRBJ1-2 TRBV6-4 CASSDEGAGGYTF TGTGCCAGCAGTGACGAGGGGGCGGGTGGCTACACCTTC